Following are 26 T cell receptor beta chains from one sample sequenced in a study of T cell repertoires in cytomegalovirus infection. MiXCR was run by TCRdb on the reads, yielding one entry per CDR3 protein. The sample shows some 270,000 distinct CDR3 sequences, about a sixth of them seen only once. The sample comprised CD8+ T cells from PBMCs. Receptor source: a human donor in good health (CMV status not recorded). Some clones in this sample may be carry-over from other donors' samples.

In its sample, this clonotype was seen many times. The chain has TRBV7-2 and TRBJ2-5; 8 nucleotides match TRBD2. The CDR3 loop spans 16 amino acids. Germline V gene lookup returns CDR1 SGHTA and CDR2 FQGNSA. With V trimmed by 5 bases and J by 2 bases, 10 bases remained unmatched. For the CDR3, the DNA is TGTGCCAGCAGCCGAAGGGGAGCGGGGGCACAAGAGACCCAGTACTTC. Translating gives CASSRRGAGAQETQYF. Looking up the rest from reference TRBV7-2 and TRBJ2-5 gives the full variable domain: GAGVSQSPSNKVTEKGKDVELRCDPISGHTALYWYRQSLGQGLEFLIYFQGNSAPDKSGLPSDRFSAERTGGSVSTLTIQRTQQEDSAVYLCASSRRGAGAQETQYFGPGTRLLVL.

The chain employs TRBV5-1 and TRBJ2-7; 8 bases agree with TRBD1. The CDR3 length is 14 residues. Per the germline V gene, CDR1 is SGHRS and CDR2 is YFSETQ. With 0 bases clipped from V and 6 bases from J, the junction kept 5 bases outside the gene matches. The CDR3 protein is CASSLAQGASEQYF. The CDR3 coding sequence is TGCGCCAGCAGCTTGGCGCAGGGGGCGAGCGAGCAGTACTTC.

A few counts support this clonotype. The chain combines TRBV4-1 with TRBJ1-1; 8 positions match TRBD1. Germline CDR1 and CDR2: MGHRA and YSYEKL. J was trimmed by 4 bases and V by 5 bases; bases with no gene match: 6. This CDR3 is built from 14 residues. CDR3 nucleotides: TGCGCCAGCAGCGACCGGGACAGGAGCACTGAAGCTTTCTTT. Amino acid sequence: CASSDRDRSTEAFF.

This clonotype was observed at least ten times. The chain carries TRBV11-2 and TRBJ2-5, with TRBD1 matching over 7 bases. CDR1 and CDR2 (germline): SGHAT, FQNNGV. This CDR3 is 18 amino acids long. Trimming took 2 bases from V and 2 from J; bases not matched to a gene: 14. The CDR3: CASSLRDSEWGPQETQYF. CDR3 sequence (DNA): TGTGCCAGCAGCTTACGGGACAGCGAATGGGGCCCGCAAGAGACCCAGTACTTC.

In its sample, this clonotype was seen a few times. The V gene is TRBV6-1, the J gene TRBJ2-7, with unresolved D. The germline CDR1 and CDR2 sequences are MNHNS and SASEGT. This CDR3 comprises 15 residues. V was shortened by 5 bases and J by 3 bases, with 17 bases between the two germline ends. This CDR3 reads CASSSLRQEIYEQYF. CDR3 DNA sequence: TGTGCCAGCAGTTCCCTCCGGCAGGAAATCTACGAGCAGTACTTC.

This clonotype was counted a few times. The rearrangement links TRBV18 to TRBJ2-1, with no clear D. V was clipped by 2 bases and J by 6 bases, with 2 bases between them. The CDR3 runs to 11 residues. CDR1 and CDR2 from the germline V gene are KGHSH and LQKENI. In nucleotides, the CDR3 is TGTGCCAGCTCACCAAGCAATGAGCAGTTCTTC. Translated, it gives CASSPSNEQFF.

This clonotype has a handful of counts. The chain couples TRBV5-6 to TRBJ1-1; D might be TRBD1 (5 bases). The germline V and J ends were trimmed by 3 bases and 6 bases, with 18 bases remaining between them. Germline V gives CDR1 SGHDT, CDR2 YYEEEE. The CDR3 totals 15 residues. In DNA form, the CDR3 reads TGTGCCAGCAGCTCGCCACTAGAGTGGGGCGCTGAAGCTTTCTTT. It codes for CASSSPLEWGAEAFF.

This clonotype was counted many times. The chain recombines TRBV12-5 with TRBJ2-7; possibly TRBD2 for D (5 bases). This CDR3 contains 14 residues. CDR1 and CDR2 from the germline V gene are LGHNT and FRNRAP. The V end was cut by 3 bases, the J end by 3 bases, with 12 bases between. CDR3: CASGLEQRVYEQYF. The CDR3 coding sequence is TGTGCTAGTGGTTTAGAACAGAGGGTCTACGAGCAGTACTTC.

This clonotype occurred many times. The chain carries TRBV6-2 or TRBV6-3 and TRBJ2-7; 8 bases are shared with TRBD1. With V trimmed by 8 bases and J by 0 bases, 9 bases remained unmatched. Per germline, CDR1 MNHEY and CDR2 SVGEGT. The CDR3 runs 15 residues. DNA of the CDR3: TGTGCCAGCGGATTATACAGGGGGAACTCCTACGAGCAGTACTTC. It encodes CASGLYRGNSYEQYF.

Ten or more counts support this clonotype. The chain is built from TRBV7-2 and TRBJ1-2; TRBD1 matches at 8 bases. The J segment lost 3 bases and the V segment lost 1 base, leaving 1 base of the junction unmatched. This CDR3 has 14 amino acids. The germline gives CDR1 SGHTA, CDR2 FQGNSA. The CDR3, as DNA: TGTGCCAGCAGCTTAGGACAGGGGCACTATGGCTACACCTTC. It encodes CASSLGQGHYGYTF.

This clonotype was picked up a small number of times. In DNA form, the CDR3 reads TGTGCCAGACTCACGGGCCAGGGCAATGAGCAGTTCTTC. Protein: CARLTGQGNEQFF. The gene calls are TRBV2 and TRBJ2-1, with D perhaps TRBD1 (5 bases). This CDR3 contains 13 residues. CDR1 is SNHLY, CDR2 FYNNEI, per germline. V lost 9 bases to trimming and J lost 6 bases, with 15 bases between them.

This clonotype was picked up one time. A read error may produce the germline difference seen at one junction end. The J gene is TRBJ1-1, the V gene TRBV25-1; a possible D gene is TRBD1 (5 bases). The CDR3 sequence is 15 residues long. Germline CDR1 MGHDK, CDR2 SYGVNS. The CDR3 is CACSEHGPRGTEAFF. As DNA, the CDR3 is TGTGCCTGCAGTGAGCATGGGCCTAGGGGCACTGAAGCTTTCTTT.

This clonotype turned up a few times. This chain connects TRBV28 to TRBJ1-4; D remains unclear. The CDR3 has 16 residues. Trimming removed 3 bases from V and 8 bases from J, with 19 bases in between. Germline V gives CDR1 MDHEN, CDR2 SYDVKM. DNA of the CDR3: TGTGCCAGCAGTTTGGGAACGTACGTAGGTCCCGAAAAACTGTTTTTT. Its translation: CASSLGTYVGPEKLFF.

The V gene is TRBV4-1, the J gene TRBJ1-1, with unresolved D. The CDR3 sequence is 16 residues long. Germline loops: CDR1 MGHRA, CDR2 YSYEKL. Trimming cost V 1 base and J 0 bases, with 12 bases left between them. Written as DNA, the CDR3 is TGCGCCAGCAGCCAAGTAACACCCGACATGAACACTGAAGCTTTCTTT. It translates to CASSQVTPDMNTEAFF.

This clonotype came up a few times. The chain has TRBV27 and TRBJ2-7; 7 bases fit TRBD1. Losses at the gene ends were 4 bases for V and 1 base for J; bases not matched to a gene: 4. The CDR3 runs to 14 residues. Germline-derived CDR1 and CDR2 are MNHEY and SMNVEV (reference sequence). The CDR3 nucleotides are TGTGCCAGCAGTTCGGGACAGACTTCCTACGAGCAGTACTTC. Amino acids: CASSSGQTSYEQYF.

This clonotype was recorded many times. The rearrangement joins TRBV14 to TRBJ1-1; D perhaps matches TRBD1 (5 bases). The CDR3 has 13 amino acids. Trimming cost V 3 bases and J 0 bases, with 5 bases left between them. CDR1 and CDR2 from the germline V gene are SGHDN and FVKESK. The CDR3 DNA follows: TGTGCCAGCAGCCAGGGGGTGAACACTGAAGCTTTCTTT. This codes for CASSQGVNTEAFF.

This clonotype was observed at least ten times. This chain uses TRBV7-8 with TRBJ2-2; possibly TRBD1 for D (6 bases). Germline CDR1 and CDR2: SGHVS and FQNEAQ. The CDR3 consists of 14 residues. Trimming removed 3 bases from V and 4 bases from J, with 9 bases in between. The CDR3, as DNA: TGTGCCAGCAGCTTCAGGGGTCCCACCGGGGAGCTGTTTTTT. Translation: CASSFRGPTGELFF.

The V gene is TRBV6-2 or TRBV6-3, the J gene TRBJ2-1; TRBD2 matches 10 bases. Germline V gene sequence: CDR1 MNHEY, CDR2 SVGEGT. CDR3 size: 15 residues. The V gene end was trimmed by 6 bases and the J gene end by 4 bases; junction bases not matched to a gene: 6. Written as DNA, the CDR3 is TGTGCCAGCAGAGACGGGACTAGCGTTTACAATGAGCAGTTCTTC. Translated, it gives CASRDGTSVYNEQFF.

This clonotype was seen more than once but under ten times. The rearrangement joins TRBV7-9 to TRBJ2-5; D ambiguous. Germline V CDR1 and CDR2: SEHNR, FQNEAQ (reference sequence). V was shortened by 2 bases and J by 2 bases, with 12 bases between the two germline ends. There are 15 residues in the CDR3. This chain's CDR3 is CASSLQQFGQETQYF. The CDR3 coding sequence is TGTGCCAGCAGCTTACAACAGTTCGGTCAAGAGACCCAGTACTTC.

This clonotype appeared a few times. The gene calls are TRBV10-3 and TRBJ2-1; D is perhaps TRBD2 (5 bases). The germline V gene has CDR1 ENHRY and CDR2 SYGVKD. Deletions cut 0 bases from V and 4 bases from J, with 13 bases between. The CDR3 runs 16 residues. The CDR3, as DNA: TGTGCCATCAGTGAGTCCGGGGAATCCCTTTACAATGAGCAGTTCTTC. Translation: CAISESGESLYNEQFF.

This clonotype was picked up many times. The chain combines TRBV6-2 or TRBV6-3 with TRBJ2-7, with 7 bases matching TRBD1. This CDR3 has 16 amino acids. V dropped 0 bases and J dropped 3; count of bases not matched to a gene: 8. From germline, CDR1 is MNHEY and CDR2 SVGEGT. CDR3 sequence (DNA): TGTGCCAGCAGTTACTCCCGGGACAGCCGTCGCTACGAGCAGTACTTC. This gives the protein CASSYSRDSRRYEQYF.

The chain has TRBV19 and TRBJ1-1, with TRBD1 as a possible D gene (6 bases). V lost 4 bases and J lost 3, with 18 bases in between. Germline V gene sequence: CDR1 LNHDA, CDR2 SQIVND (reference sequence). CDR3 length equals 16 residues. The CDR3, as DNA: TGTGCCAGTAGTAAGGGTTACAGGGCAGAGCACACTGAAGCTTTCTTT. Amino acids: CASSKGYRAEHTEAFF.

This clonotype was observed a handful of times. V is TRBV6-6 and J is TRBJ2-1; D is possibly TRBD1 (6 bases). This CDR3 has 13 amino acids. Germline V CDR1 and CDR2: MNHNY, SVGAGI (reference sequence). V lost 1 base and J lost 8, with 9 bases in between. CDR3 region: CASSYWGPDEQFF. CDR3 sequence (DNA): TGTGCCAGCAGTTACTGGGGGCCCGATGAGCAGTTCTTC.

This clonotype showed up many times. The J gene is TRBJ2-2, the V gene TRBV7-8, with a possible D match to TRBD2 (7 bases). The CDR3 is 16 amino acids. Germline V gives CDR1 SGHVS, CDR2 FQNEAQ. Trimming removed 4 bases from V and 1 base from J, with 13 bases in between. DNA for the CDR3: TGTGCCAGCAGCTCGGCGGGGGCCGAGAACACCGGGGAGCTGTTTTTT. It translates to CASSSAGAENTGELFF.

This clonotype was observed a few times. The CDR3 DNA reads TGTGCCAGCTCGACACGCGGCCTCAATGAGCAGTTCTTC. Its translation: CASSTRGLNEQFF. The rearrangement links TRBV7-6 to TRBJ2-1; the D is unclear. Trimming left V 8 bases short and J 6 bases short, with 14 bases between. This CDR3 comprises 13 residues. Per the germline V gene, CDR1 is SGHVS and CDR2 is FNYEAQ.

The rearrangement uses TRBV4-3 and TRBJ2-5, with unresolved D. Germline CDR1 reads LGHNA; CDR2 reads YSLEER. V lost 0 bases and J lost 4, with 6 bases in between. This CDR3 comprises 13 residues. The CDR3 nucleotides read TGCGCCAGCAGCCAAGATCGTCGAGAGACCCAGTACTTC. As protein: CASSQDRRETQYF.